This T cell receptor beta chain was profiled in a study of regulatory T cells in long-lasting Graves disease. This clonotype was seen at least ten times. The CDR3 is made up of 13 amino acids. V was clipped by 6 bases and J by 5 bases, with 11 bases between them. Germline loops: CDR1 SGHAT, CDR2 FQNNGV. Noted time point: newly diagnosed GD, antithyroid drugs for less than 3 months. The TCR library was made from RNA extracted from PBMCs. Building of the TCR beta libraries involved iRepertoire HTBI primers and Arm-PCR of CDR3 regions. In the study's own analysis: Among the samples, roughly 65 TRBV and around 15 TRBJ segments were identified. TCRdb re-called the multiplex PCR reads through MiXCR, storing one row per CDR3 protein. The V and J calls reflect TCRdb's pipeline rather than the authors' work. Found here are over 200,000 distinct CDR3 sequences, around a sixth of them singletons; the top ten hold around 13%.

These sequences were also reported in another study, on T cells in Graves' hyperthyroidism and ophthalmopathy.

The rearrangement uses TRBV11-2 and TRBJ1-5; D possibly corresponds to TRBD1 (6 bases). This clonotype originated in a woman aged 25 to 39 with Graves disease. This specimen consisted of peripheral blood mononuclear cells (PBMCs), obtained at new diagnosis, from a patient treated with antithyroid drugs. The CDR3: CASSLNRDQPQHF. Written as DNA, the CDR3 is TGTGCCAGCAGTCTAAACAGGGATCAGCCCCAGCATTTT.